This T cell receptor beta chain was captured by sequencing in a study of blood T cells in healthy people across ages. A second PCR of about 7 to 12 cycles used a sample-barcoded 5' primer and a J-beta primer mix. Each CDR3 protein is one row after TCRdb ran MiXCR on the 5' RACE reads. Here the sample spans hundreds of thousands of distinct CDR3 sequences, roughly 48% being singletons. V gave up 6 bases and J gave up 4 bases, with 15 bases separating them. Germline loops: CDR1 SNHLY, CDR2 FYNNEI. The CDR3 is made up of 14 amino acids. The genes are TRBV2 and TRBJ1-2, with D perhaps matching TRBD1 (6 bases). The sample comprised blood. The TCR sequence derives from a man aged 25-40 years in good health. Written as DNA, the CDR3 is TGTGCCAGCAGGCAGGACAGCGGCGTCTATGGCTACACCTTC. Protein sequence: CASRQDSGVYGYTF.